Shown below are 14 T cell receptor beta chains from a single sample sequenced in a study of human T cells and chemical hapten exposure. This sample's time point: pre-sensitization, week 0. Treatment given: therapeutic diphenylcyclopropenone sensitization with weekly scalp DPC. TCRdb recomputed calls from the RACE reads with MiXCR, one row per CDR3 protein. The data show 60,000 to 75,000 distinct CDR3 sequences, 6.7% seen once. The sequencing used whole blood, collected in connection with sensitization to the hapten diphenylcyclopropenone (DPC). The receptors shown here come from a woman aged 30 to 39 with alopecia areata. Some clones in this sample may be carry-over from other donors' samples.

This clonotype showed up many times. The chain joins TRBV20-1 to TRBJ2-5; D might be TRBD1 or TRBD2, each matching 5 bases. Germline assignment: CDR1 DFQATT and CDR2 SNEGSKA (reference sequence). The CDR3 consists of 14 residues. Trimming stripped 3 bases from V and 7 bases from J, with 18 bases between. DNA for the CDR3: TGCAGTGCTAGCCCTTGGCCGGGACGGGGGACCCAGTACTTC. It codes for CSASPWPGRGTQYF.

The chain uses TRBV9 and TRBJ1-6; 7 bases agree with TRBD1. This CDR3 spans 15 amino acids. The germline CDR1 and CDR2 sequences are SGDLS and YYNGEE. The trim removed 3 bases at V and 10 bases at J, leaving 10 bases unmatched. CDR3 region: CASSGTGTVGSPLHF. As DNA, the CDR3 is TGTGCCAGCAGCGGTACAGGGACAGTCGGATCACCCCTCCACTTT.

The sample holds many counts of this clonotype. V and J are TRBV6-4 and TRBJ2-2; TRBD2 matches 12 bases. The junction had 2 bases not matched to a gene; V was cut back by 5 bases and J by 4 bases. CDR3 length equals 15 residues. The germline CDR1 and CDR2 sequences are MRHNA and SNTAGT. CDR3 amino acids: CASSSTSGGTGELFF. The CDR3 bases are TGTGCCAGCAGTTCGACTAGCGGGGGCACCGGGGAGCTGTTTTTT.

This clonotype has at least ten counts. CDR3 nucleotides: TGCGCCAGCACCCGGACTAGTTTAGAAGAGACCCAGTACTTC. Protein product: CASTRTSLEETQYF. The chain joins TRBV5-1 to TRBJ2-5; 7 nucleotides match TRBD2. V shed 6 bases and J 3 bases; nucleotides not matched to a gene: 8. The CDR3 is made up of 14 amino acids. Germline CDR1 and CDR2: SGHRS and YFSETQ. Drawing the rest from reference TRBV5-1 and TRBJ2-5, the complete variable domain is KAGVTQTPRYLIKTRGQQVTLSCSPISGHRSVSWYQQTPGQGLQFLFEYFSETQRNKGNFPGRFSGRQFSNSRSEMNVSTLELGDSALYLCASTRTSLEETQYFGPGTRLLVL.

This clonotype was seen repeatedly, ten times or more. The V gene is TRBV13, the J gene TRBJ2-7; 7 bases are a match to TRBD1. V lost 5 bases and J lost 0; bases outside the gene matches: 4. The CDR3 extends over 14 amino acids. Germline V CDR1 and CDR2: PRHDT, FYEKMQ (reference sequence). CDR3 bases: TGTGCCAGCAGCAAAGGACAGGACTCCTACGAGCAGTACTTC. Its protein is CASSKGQDSYEQYF.

This clonotype was observed many times. The gene calls are TRBV7-9 and TRBJ1-2, with D possibly matching TRBD1 (6 bases). Per germline, CDR1 SEHNR and CDR2 FQNEAQ (reference sequence). The CDR3 is 14 amino acids. V dropped 5 bases and J dropped 1 base, with 11 bases sitting between them. DNA of the CDR3: TGTGCCAGCAGCGGGGCAGGGGTTAACTATGGCTACACCTTC. Translated: CASSGAGVNYGYTF.

Many counts were recorded for this clonotype. This CDR3 reads CASSLTGGWGTEAFF. In DNA form, the CDR3 reads TGTGCCAGCAGCTTAACAGGGGGCTGGGGCACTGAAGCTTTCTTT. This chain links TRBV7-6 with TRBJ1-1; 9 positions match TRBD1. Germline CDR1 is SGHVS and CDR2 is FNYEAQ. The CDR3 loop spans 15 amino acids. V lost 2 bases, J lost 4 bases, and 5 bases stayed unmatched.

This clonotype has a count of ten or more. This chain connects TRBV6-1 to TRBJ1-2; possible D gene TRBD1, 5 bases. Germline assignment: CDR1 MNHNS and CDR2 SASEGT. The CDR3 runs to 13 residues. Trimming stripped 1 base from V and 8 bases from J, with 11 bases between. The CDR3 is CASSEGAGDGYTF. CDR3 DNA sequence: TGTGCCAGCAGTGAAGGGGCGGGGGACGGCTACACCTTC.

This clonotype was seen ten or more times. The chain couples TRBV6-5 to TRBJ2-3; D gene unclear. V lost 6 bases, J lost 1 base, and 20 bases lay in between. Germline CDR1 MNHEY, CDR2 SVGAGI. The CDR3 is 17 amino acids. In DNA, the CDR3 is TGTGCCAGCAGGCGCAATGGTCCTTTTGGGGGCACAGATACGCAGTATTTT. The encoded protein is CASRRNGPFGGTDTQYF.

There are many counts of this clonotype. V is TRBV7-8 and J is TRBJ1-1; possibly TRBD1 for D (5 bases). V was clipped by 5 bases and J by 4 bases, with 23 bases between them. Germline V gene lookup returns CDR1 SGHVS and CDR2 FQNEAQ. The CDR3 length is 17 residues. The CDR3 loop is CASSPLGQGFVVTEAFF. In DNA form, the CDR3 reads TGTGCCAGCAGCCCCCTAGGCCAGGGTTTTGTCGTCACTGAAGCTTTCTTT.

This clonotype came up many times. The chain employs TRBV20-1 and TRBJ1-2; the D gene is possibly TRBD1 (5 bases). V shed 3 bases and J shed 3 bases, with 5 bases lying between them. From germline, CDR1 is DFQATT and CDR2 SNEGSKA (reference sequence). The CDR3 contains 11 residues. The CDR3 region has the DNA TGCAGTGCTAGGACAGACTATGGCTACACCTTC. It encodes CSARTDYGYTF.

At least ten counts were recorded for this clonotype. The chain recombines TRBV2 with TRBJ2-7; 7 bases match TRBD1. The junction had 10 bases not matched to a gene; V was cut back by 7 bases and J by 4 bases. The CDR3 is 14 amino acids. Germline V gene data show CDR1 as SNHLY and CDR2 as FYNNEI. The CDR3 DNA sequence: TGTGCCAGCAAGGGCGACAGGGTCTCGTACGAGCAGTACTTC. Encoded protein: CASKGDRVSYEQYF. The full variable domain, rest sourced from reference TRBV2 and TRBJ2-7, is EPEVTQTPSHQVTQMGQEVILRCVPISNHLYFYWYRQILGQKVEFLVSFYNNEISEKSEIFDDQFSVERPDGSNFTLKIRSTKLEDSAMYFCASKGDRVSYEQYFGPGTRLTVT.

This clonotype has only a few counts. The chain uses TRBV7-8 and TRBJ1-1; D remains ambiguous. V shed 0 bases and J shed 2 bases, with 7 bases lying between them. This CDR3 comprises 14 residues. CDR1 SGHVS and CDR2 FQNEAQ come from the germline V gene. The CDR3 region has the DNA TGTGCCAGCAGCTTAGCGGGCGGAAACACTGAAGCTTTCTTT. Protein product: CASSLAGGNTEAFF.

J is TRBJ2-2 and V is TRBV6-5; 8 bases map to TRBD2. The CDR3 consists of 15 residues. J lost 7 bases, V lost 2 bases, and 6 bases had no gene match. The germline gives CDR1 MNHEY, CDR2 SVGAGI. In DNA, the CDR3 is TGTGCCAGCAGTTACGTCGGGGGGGCTGGCGGGGAGCTGTTTTTT. It specifies CASSYVGGAGGELFF.